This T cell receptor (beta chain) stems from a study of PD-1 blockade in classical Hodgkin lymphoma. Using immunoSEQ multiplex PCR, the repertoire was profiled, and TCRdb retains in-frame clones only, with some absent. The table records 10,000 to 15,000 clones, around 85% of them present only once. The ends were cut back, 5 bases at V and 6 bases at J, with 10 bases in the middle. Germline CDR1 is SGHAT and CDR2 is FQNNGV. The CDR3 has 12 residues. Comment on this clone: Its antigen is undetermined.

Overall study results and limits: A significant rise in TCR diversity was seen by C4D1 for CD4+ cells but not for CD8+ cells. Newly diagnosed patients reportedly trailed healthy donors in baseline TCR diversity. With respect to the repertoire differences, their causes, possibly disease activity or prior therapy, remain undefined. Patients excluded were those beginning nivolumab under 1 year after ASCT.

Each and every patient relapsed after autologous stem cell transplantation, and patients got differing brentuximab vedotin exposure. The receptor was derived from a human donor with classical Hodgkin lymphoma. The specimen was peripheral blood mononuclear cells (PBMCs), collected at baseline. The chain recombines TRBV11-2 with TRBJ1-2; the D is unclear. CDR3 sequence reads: CASSAEGNGYTF. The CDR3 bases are TGTGCCAGCAGCGCGGAAGGGAATGGCTACACCTTC.